This passage covers 3 T cell receptor beta chains from one sample sequenced in a study of blood T cell repertoires in COVID-19 (dated by TCRdb to between 2020 and 2021). Libraries were made using the immunoSEQ multiplex PCR assay. TCRdb stores this immuneACCESS table with in-frame sequences only. Part of the clones is absent; in the studies checked, under half of the shortfall reflects unresolved V genes, and no reason is known for the rest. This sample comprises approximately 150,000 clones, approximately 79% of them detected only once. The ten largest clones represent roughly 19% of the sample. The specimen sequenced was PBMCs or T cells enriched from blood (not recorded which). These TCRs come from a woman in her 70s in a cohort exposed to, infected with or recovered from COVID-19 (not recorded which).

The chain carries TRBV2 and TRBJ2-7; D may be TRBD2 (6 bases). V lost 8 bases to trimming and J lost 4 bases, with 12 bases between them. The CDR3 is 12 residues long. Germline-derived CDR1 and CDR2 are SNHLY and FYNNEI. The chain's CDR3 is CASGGNLYEQYF. The CDR3 bases are TGTGCCAGCGGGGGGAACCTTTACGAGCAGTACTTC.

Regarding this clone: The junction and the germline gene differ at one end; a read error may be behind it. The CDR3 reads CVGRVMSTDTQYF. Written as DNA, the CDR3 is TGCGTAGGCAGGGTAATGAGCACAGATACGCAGTATTTT. The chain employs TRBV30 and TRBJ2-3; a weak D match, TRBD1 (5 bases). Germline loops: CDR1 GTSNPN, CDR2 SVGIG (reference sequence). This CDR3 is 13 amino acids long.

The genes are TRBV7-9 and TRBJ2-3, with a possible D match to TRBD2 (6 bases). Germline V lookup: CDR1 SEHNR, CDR2 FQNEAQ (reference sequence). The CDR3 covers 15 residues. The V end was cut by 5 bases, the J end by 6 bases, with 18 bases between. The CDR3 DNA is TGTGCCAGCAGCCCACCAGGCGGGATCATGGATACGCAGTATTTT. Its translation: CASSPPGGIMDTQYF. The entire variable domain, with the rest obtained from reference TRBV7-9 and TRBJ2-3, is as follows: DTGVSQNPRHKITKRGQNVTFRCDPISEHNRLYWYRQTLGQGPEFLTYFQNEAQLEKSRLLSDRFSAERPKGSFSTLEIQRTEQGDSAMYLCASSPPGGIMDTQYFGPGTRLTVL.